This T cell receptor (beta chain) was documented in a study of T cell responses to AZD1222 COVID-19 vaccine. V lost 4 bases to trimming and J lost 5 bases, with 15 bases between them. Germline V gene data show CDR1 as SEHNR and CDR2 as FQNEAQ (reference sequence). CDR3 length: 15 residues. Data came from immunoSEQ multiplex PCR; TCRdb stores just in-frame clones and leaves some out. Of roughly 150,000 clones listed, roughly nine tenths are singletons. Source: peripheral blood, taken on day 0 of AZD1222 vaccination. The V and J genes are TRBV7-9 and TRBJ1-5, with no clear D. The sequence was obtained from an adult in good health. The CDR3 sequence: CASSSEPGFHQPQHF. The DNA of the CDR3 is TGTGCCAGCAGCTCCGAGCCGGGGTTTCATCAGCCCCAGCATTTT. The variable domain in full, completed from reference TRBV7-9 and TRBJ1-5, reads DTGVSQNPRHKITKRGQNVTFRCDPISEHNRLYWYRQTLGQGPEFLTYFQNEAQLEKSRLLSDRFSAERPKGSFSTLEIQRTEQGDSAMYLCASSSEPGFHQPQHFGDGTRLSIL.